This is a list of T cell receptor beta chains from one sample in a study of cytomegalovirus exposure and HLA in healthy donors. The repertoire was sequenced with immunoSEQ multiplex PCR; TCRdb's copy has only in-frame clones and lacks some. This sample's clone table lists 150,000 to 250,000 clones. Sequencing was done on a sample of PBMCs. The receptor source for this set is a boy aged 5-17 years in good health and CMV-seronegative. The CDR3 runs from the conserved cysteine through the conserved F or W. Fields, in order: J gene, V gene, D gene, CDR3 DNA, CDR3 protein. The D gene is left open where the match is weak.

TRBJ1-3,TRBV14,.,TGTGCCAGCAGTCGGGGCAGAGGACGGGGGTCTGGAAACACCATATATTTT,CASSRGRGRGSGNTIYF
TRBJ1-5,TRBV30,TRBD1,TGTGCCTGGAGGGGACAGGGCAATCAGCCCCAGCATTTT,CAWRGQGNQPQHF
TRBJ1-1,TRBV6-1,.,TGTGCCAGCATCTGGGGGGGCACTGAAGCTTTCTTT,CASIWGGTEAFF
TRBJ2-3,TRBV11-2,TRBD2,TGTGCCAGCAGCCGGGGACTAAATACGCAGTATTTT,CASSRGLNTQYF
TRBJ2-7,TRBV30,TRBD2,TGTGCCTGGAATAGCGGGGGGGCTTACGAGCAGTACTTC,CAWNSGGAYEQYF
TRBJ1-2,TRBV6-4,TRBD1,TGTGCCAGCAGTCCCCGGTGGGGACAGGGGAACTATGGCTACACCTTC,CASSPRWGQGNYGYTF
TRBJ1-1,TRBV5-1,.,TGCGCCAGCAGCTTCCAGGAGAACACTGAAGCTTTCTTT,CASSFQENTEAFF
TRBJ2-5,TRBV10-3,TRBD1,TGTGCCATCAGCCGTGGGACAGGGGGAGAGACCCAGTACTTC,CAISRGTGGETQYF
TRBJ2-1,TRBV29-1,.,TGCAGCGTTATGGGTTCGGGGAGCTCCTACAATGAGCAGTTCTTC,CSVMGSGSSYNEQFF
TRBJ2-7,TRBV19,TRBD1,TGTGCCAGTAGTCAAGGACAGGCCACCTACTACGAGCAGTACTTC,CASSQGQATYYEQYF
TRBJ2-3,TRBV11-3,.,TGTGCCAGCAGCTTAGTTGCGGGGGCTAATACGCAGTATTTT,CASSLVAGANTQYF
TRBJ2-3,TRBV6-5,TRBD2,TGTGCCAGCAGACTTAGCGGGGCGAACACAGATACGCAGTATTTT,CASRLSGANTDTQYF
TRBJ2-6,TRBV9,.,TGTGCCAGCAGCATTTACAGGGGGGGTGGGGCCAACGTCCTGACTTTC,CASSIYRGGGANVLTF
TRBJ2-1,TRBV11-2,TRBD2,TGTGCCAGCAGCTTTATGCGGGGGGGCCTCGGTGAGCAGTTCTTC,CASSFMRGGLGEQFF
TRBJ2-2,TRBV4-1,TRBD1,TGCGCCAGCAGCCACCTGACAGGGGGCGCGGATGGGGAGCTGTTTTTT,CASSHLTGGADGELFF
TRBJ1-4,TRBV15,.,TGTGCCACCAGCAGTGCCGACAGGGAAAAACTGTTTTTT,CATSSADREKLFF
TRBJ2-7,TRBV19,TRBD1,TGTGCCAGCGGGACAGCTGCTTACGAGCAGTACTTC,CASGTAAYEQYF
TRBJ1-6,TRBV28,.,TGTGCCTCCGGCGGGGGTACTGATTCACCCCTCCACTTT,CASGGGTDSPLHF
TRBJ1-4,TRBV6-5,.,TGTGCCAGCAGTTACCTGTCAAGAGATGAAAAACTGTTTTTT,CASSYLSRDEKLFF
TRBJ2-1,TRBV11-2,.,TGTGCCAGCAGCTTAGAAAGAAGGGACACCCCAGGGGTCGTCTACAATGAGCAGTTCTTC,CASSLERRDTPGVVYNEQFF
TRBJ2-3,TRBV20-1,.,TGCAGTGCTTTAACCCGGGATACGCAGTATTTT,CSALTRDTQYF
TRBJ2-1,TRBV25-1,.,TGTGCCAGCAGTGCCGAAACCGACACCTACAATGAGCAGTTCTTC,CASSAETDTYNEQFF
TRBJ1-2,TRBV7-9,.,TGTGCCAGCAGAAAAGAGGGGGGGTTAGGCTACACCTTC,CASRKEGGLGYTF
TRBJ1-5,TRBV19,.,TGTGCCAGTAGTTTCCTTTTCCTAGGCAATCAGCCCCAGCATTTT,CASSFLFLGNQPQHF
TRBJ1-1,TRBV9,TRBD1,TGTGCCAGCAGCCCTCTGGACAGGAAGAACACTGAAGCTTTCTTT,CASSPLDRKNTEAFF
TRBJ2-7,TRBV5-1,TRBD2,TGCGCCAGCAGCCCGACTAGCGGGGGATTCTACGAGCAGTACTTC,CASSPTSGGFYEQYF
TRBJ2-7,TRBV5-4,TRBD2,TGTGCCTCACGGGTAGCGGGGAGCTCCTACGAGCAGTACTTC,CASRVAGSSYEQYF
TRBJ1-2,TRBV28,.,TGTGCCAGCACCCGCGGTGGGGGCGGAAACTATGGCTACACCTTC,CASTRGGGGNYGYTF
TRBJ2-7,TRBV6-5,TRBD2,TGTGCCAGCAGTATAAGCCCGGGGGGGGACTACGAGCAGTACTTC,CASSISPGGDYEQYF
TRBJ2-2,TRBV25-1,.,TGTGCCAGCAGTCGTGCAGTCGGGGAGCTGTTTTTT,CASSRAVGELFF
TRBJ2-5,TRBV7-2,TRBD1,TGTGCCAGCAGCTTATTACCCCAGGGGGCCCAAGAGACCCAGTACTTC,CASSLLPQGAQETQYF
TRBJ1-2,TRBV4-1,TRBD1,TGCGCCAGCAGCCACAGACAGGGTAGGATCGACTATGGCTACACCTTC,CASSHRQGRIDYGYTF
TRBJ2-1,TRBV4-1,TRBD2,TGCGCCAGCAGCCAAGGTCTTAGCGGGGTAAATGAGCAGTTCTTC,CASSQGLSGVNEQFF
TRBJ2-2,TRBV27,.,TGTGCCAGCAGTCCACCGGGGTCCCGGGGATCCACCGGGGAGCTGTTTTTT,CASSPPGSRGSTGELFF
TRBJ2-7,TRBV6-5,.,TGTGCCAGCAGTTTCCCCTTTGGGGCGTGGGATCGCGAGCAGTACTTC,CASSFPFGAWDREQYF
TRBJ1-1,TRBV7-9,.,TGTGCCAGCAGACAGAACACTGAAGCTTTCTTT,CASRQNTEAFF
TRBJ1-2,TRBV13,.,TGTGCCAGCAGCTCCCCGGGGGGCCTCAGTTATGGCTACACCTTC,CASSSPGGLSYGYTF
TRBJ2-1,TRBV25-1,.,TGTGCCAGCAGTGAAAGGCGGAGCTCCTACAATGAGCAGTTCTTC,CASSERRSSYNEQFF
TRBJ2-1,TRBV7-3,TRBD2,TGTGCCAGCAGCTCCGGGCCTGCGGGGGGTGAGCAGTTCTTC,CASSSGPAGGEQFF
TRBJ2-2,TRBV6-6,TRBD1,TGTGCCAGCAGTTATGGGCAGGGGGACACCGGGGAGCTGTTTTTT,CASSYGQGDTGELFF
TRBJ2-7,TRBV2,TRBD1,TGTGCCAGCACAGGACAGGGGGGCTCCTACGAGCAGTACTTC,CASTGQGGSYEQYF
TRBJ2-1,TRBV5-4,TRBD1,TGTGCCAGCAGCTTGTTTGGGACAGGGCCCCACAATGAGCAGTTCTTC,CASSLFGTGPHNEQFF
TRBJ2-3,TRBV9,TRBD2,TGTGCCAGCAGCGTAGTGGCTAGCGGGCCCACAGATACGCAGTATTTT,CASSVVASGPTDTQYF
TRBJ1-1,TRBV19,.,TGTGCCAGTAGTATCGGGAGGCTAGCACACACTGAAGCTTTCTTT,CASSIGRLAHTEAFF
TRBJ2-1,TRBV20-1,TRBD1,TGCAGTGCTGGGACAGCAAATGAGCAGTTCTTC,CSAGTANEQFF
TRBJ1-1,TRBV6-5,.,TGTGCCAGCAATCAGAACACTGAAGCTTTCTTT,CASNQNTEAFF
TRBJ2-2,TRBV9,.,TGTGCCAGCAGCGGTGGCGGCAGCAACACCGGGGAGCTGTTTTTT,CASSGGGSNTGELFF
TRBJ1-6,TRBV4-2,TRBD1,TGTGCCAGCACCACCGGGACAGGGGGTTCTCCCCTCCACTTT,CASTTGTGGSPLHF
TRBJ2-3,TRBV5-1,.,TGCGCCAGCAGCTTGGCCGGGACTCTCGACCCGGCGCAGTATTTT,CASSLAGTLDPAQYF
TRBJ2-1,TRBV6-1,.,TGTGCCACCACGGGTTTAAAGAGCTCCTACAATGAGCAGTTCTTC,CATTGLKSSYNEQFF
TRBJ2-7,TRBV5-1,TRBD2,TGCGCCAGCAGCTTGGCCGGGACTAGCGGGGGGTCCTACGAGCAGTACTTC,CASSLAGTSGGSYEQYF
TRBJ2-2,TRBV10-1,.,TGCGCCAGCAGTGAGTCAGCAGGCGGGGAGAACACCGGGGAGCTGTTTTTT,CASSESAGGENTGELFF
TRBJ2-7,TRBV27,.,TGTGCCAGCAGAGGAGAAGACAGGGAGCAGTACTTC,CASRGEDREQYF
TRBJ2-1,TRBV2,TRBD1,TGTGCCAGCAGCCCGGACAGGGCGTTAAATGAGCAGTTCTTC,CASSPDRALNEQFF